This is a list of T cell receptor beta chains from one sample in a study of blood T cell repertoires in COVID-19. Produced via immunoSEQ multiplex PCR; TCRdb's table is partial and in-frame only. Found here are some 130,000 clones, 55% to 75% of them singletons; the top ten hold approximately 2%. Sequenced input: peripheral blood. All receptors come from a woman between 70 and 85 years old with acute or convalescent COVID-19. The CDR3 runs from the conserved cysteine through the conserved F or W. A D gene is named only where the DNA matches it firmly. A clone size is listed for some rows: how often the clone was seen (once, few, many), or a class if it is expanded.

TRBJ2-1 | TRBV2 | NA | TRBD2 | TGTGCCAGCAGCGCTAGCGGGTTATGGTCCAATGAGCAGTTCTTC | CASSASGLWSNEQFF
TRBJ1-2 | TRBV6-5 | NA | TRBD1 | TGTGCCAGCAGCGCTGGGACAGGCTATGGCTACACCTTC | CASSAGTGYGYTF
TRBJ2-2 | TRBV29-1 | NA | NA | TGCAGCGTTGTAGGGGTGGGCACCGGGGAGCTGTTTTTT | CSVVGVGTGELFF
TRBJ2-7 | TRBV4-2 | NA | NA | TGTGCCAGCAGCCAAGATGCCCATGACAGAGGAGACGAGCAGTACTTC | CASSQDAHDRGDEQYF
TRBJ1-1 | TRBV10-2 | NA | TRBD1 | TGCGCCAGCAGTGGGTACAGGGGAACTGAAGCTTTCTTT | CASSGYRGTEAFF
TRBJ2-3 | TRBV29-1 | NA | TRBD2 | TGCAGCGTTGTGGGGGGGATCTCTAGCACAGATACGCAGTATTTT | CSVVGGISSTDTQYF
TRBJ1-2 | TRBV5-1 | many | TRBD1 | TGCGCCAGCAGCCCCGAAGGGGACAGGGGAGGACTCTATGGCTACACCTTC | CASSPEGDRGGLYGYTF
TRBJ1-1 | TRBV28 | NA | NA | TGTGCCAGCAGTACCGGGGGGACGGTGGACACTGAAGCTTTCTTT | CASSTGGTVDTEAFF
TRBJ2-3 | TRBV5-1 | few | NA | TGCGCCAGCAGCTCCCTCGGGATCACAGATACGCAGTATTTT | CASSSLGITDTQYF
TRBJ2-5 | TRBV7-8 | NA | TRBD2 | TGTGCCAGCAGCTCGTTAAGGGCTAGCGGGGGTGAGACCCAGTACTTC | CASSSLRASGGETQYF
TRBJ1-2 | TRBV24-1 | NA | NA | TGTGCCACCAGTGATCCCGACAGACCCAACTATGGCTACACCTTC | CATSDPDRPNYGYTF
TRBJ1-2 | TRBV6-5 | NA | TRBD1 | TGTGCCAGCACCCGCGGGACAGGGCTATATGGCTACACCTTC | CASTRGTGLYGYTF
TRBJ1-1 | TRBV5-1 | NA | NA | TGCGCCAGCACTCTGGATAGGGGGTACACTGAAGCTTTCTTT | CASTLDRGYTEAFF
TRBJ2-7 | TRBV10-3 | NA | NA | TGTGCCATCAGTGACACGGGACAAGCCTACGAGCAGTACTTC | CAISDTGQAYEQYF
TRBJ2-3 | TRBV30 | NA | TRBD1 | TGTGCCTGGTCCGGGACAGGGGTGACAGATACGCAGTATTTT | CAWSGTGVTDTQYF
TRBJ2-1 | TRBV10-1 | few | TRBD2 | TGCGCCAGCAGTACCCGTCCGTATAGCGGGGGTTTCTATGAGCAGTTCTTC | CASSTRPYSGGFYEQFF
TRBJ2-3 | TRBV6-2/TRBV6-3 | NA | TRBD2 | TGTGCCAGCCGCCCGTCTAGCGGAGGGAGGACAGATACGCAGTATTTT | CASRPSSGGRTDTQYF
TRBJ1-3 | TRBV29-1 | NA | TRBD1 | TGCAGCGTTGGGGCTTACAGGGGGCGATTTGGAAACACCATATATTTT | CSVGAYRGRFGNTIYF
TRBJ2-2 | TRBV11-2 | NA | TRBD1 | TGTGCCAGCAGCTTGTACAGGGGGCAGGCCGGGGAGCTGTTTTTT | CASSLYRGQAGELFF
TRBJ1-2 | TRBV25-1 | few | NA | TGTGCCAGCAGTGAATCGGGCAGGGCCGGGGGCTACACCTTC | CASSESGRAGGYTF
TRBJ2-1 | TRBV12-5 | NA | NA | TGTGCTAGTGGTTTGGACAGGGCCAATGAGCAGTTCTTC | CASGLDRANEQFF
TRBJ2-5 | TRBV28 | NA | TRBD2 | TGTGCCAGCACCGCGGGGGGCTCAGAGACCCAGTACTTC | CASTAGGSETQYF
TRBJ1-3 | TRBV5-1 | NA | NA | TGCGCCAGCAGCCTTTCAGGGAACTCTGGAAACACCATATATTTT | CASSLSGNSGNTIYF
TRBJ2-7 | TRBV30 | few | TRBD1 | TGTGCCTGGAGTGGATCCCCCTCGGCCGGGACAGTGTCTTACGAGCAGTACTTC | CAWSGSPSAGTVSYEQYF
TRBJ1-2 | TRBV19 | NA | NA | TGTGCCAGTAGTAGAAGTCGGGCAGGGGAAGGGTATGGCTACACCTTC | CASSRSRAGEGYGYTF
TRBJ1-2 | TRBV4-3 | NA | NA | TGCGCCAGCAGCCAACAGGGTTATGGCTACACCTTC | CASSQQGYGYTF
TRBJ2-7 | TRBV7-9 | NA | TRBD1 | TGTGCCAGCAGCGGACAGGGCGAGCAGTACTTC | CASSGQGEQYF
TRBJ1-5 | TRBV2 | NA | NA | TGTGCCAGCAGTAGTTTCGGTAGGGGTGCCGAGCCCCAGCATTTT | CASSSFGRGAEPQHF
TRBJ2-7 | TRBV2 | NA | NA | TGTGCCAGCAGTGGGGAGGCGGTCTCCTACGAGCAGTACTTC | CASSGEAVSYEQYF
TRBJ1-1 | TRBV7-9 | few | NA | TGTGCCAGCAGCTTAGAGCGTGTACGGGCTGAAGCTTTCTTT | CASSLERVRAEAFF
TRBJ2-1 | TRBV25-1 | once | NA | TGTGCCAGCAGCGTCGCCTACAATGAGCAGTTCTTC | CASSVAYNEQFF